Shown below are 31 T cell receptor beta chains from a single sample sequenced in a study of blood T cell repertoires in COVID-19. Data came from immunoSEQ multiplex PCR; TCRdb stores just in-frame clones and leaves some out. Here the sample spans about half a million clones, 70% to 90% being singletons. The specimen sequenced was peripheral blood. The origin of the receptors is a human donor in a cohort sampled during active COVID-19.

The chain recombines TRBV5-1 with TRBJ1-2; tentatively, D is TRBD1 (6 bases). Per germline, CDR1 SGHRS and CDR2 YFSETQ. Trimming cost V 4 bases and J 7 bases, with 20 bases left between them. The CDR3 has 15 residues. The CDR3 sequence is CASSPRTADAGGYTF. CDR3 sequence (DNA): TGCGCCAGCAGCCCGCGGACAGCCGATGCTGGTGGCTACACCTTC.

The CDR3 nucleotides are TGCGCCAGCAGCCCCCGGAGGGCCAACGAGCAGTACTTC. Protein sequence: CASSPRRANEQYF. V gene TRBV4-1 combines with J gene TRBJ2-7; D is possibly TRBD2 (6 bases). V lost 4 bases and J 5 bases, leaving 12 bases between the germline ends. Germline lookup yields CDR1 MGHRA and CDR2 YSYEKL. The length of the CDR3 is 13 residues.

The V and J genes are TRBV7-2 and TRBJ2-3; 7 positions match TRBD2. Germline values: CDR1 SGHTA, CDR2 FQGNSA. V was clipped by 1 base and J by 2 bases; unmatched bases: 3. The CDR3 is 15 residues long. The CDR3 is CASSLGTSVTDTQYF. CDR3 coding DNA: TGTGCCAGCAGCTTAGGGACTAGTGTCACAGATACGCAGTATTTT.

This chain links TRBV29-1 with TRBJ2-2, with 11 bases lining up with TRBD2. Per germline, CDR1 SQVTM and CDR2 ANQGSEA. The CDR3 totals 14 residues. V was pared by 7 bases and J by 0 bases, with 1 base of the junction left unmatched. This chain's CDR3 is CSAGLAANTGELFF. Here the CDR3 DNA reads TGCAGCGCGGGACTAGCGGCGAACACCGGGGAGCTGTTTTTT.

The chain joins TRBV4-1 to TRBJ2-1; TRBD1 matches 8 bases. After removal of 4 bases from V and 4 bases from J, the junction contained 15 bases not matched to a gene. The germline gives CDR1 MGHRA, CDR2 YSYEKL. The length of the CDR3 is 18 residues. This chain's CDR3 is CASSRLPDRGDRYNEQFF. The CDR3 bases are TGCGCCAGCAGCCGACTACCCGACAGGGGAGATCGTTACAATGAGCAGTTCTTC.

This clone has a handful of counts. This chain links TRBV7-8 with TRBJ2-7, with TRBD2 identical over 7 bases. Germline assignment: CDR1 SGHVS and CDR2 FQNEAQ. The CDR3 is 12 residues long. Trimming at V came to 4 bases and at J to 5 bases, leaving 2 bases not matched to a gene. The CDR3 protein is CASSSAGDEQYF. CDR3 in DNA: TGTGCCAGCAGCTCGGCGGGGGACGAGCAGTACTTC.

V and J are TRBV7-2 and TRBJ1-3, with D perhaps TRBD1 (6 bases). Deletions cut 1 base from V and 1 base from J, with 11 bases between. The CDR3 is 16 amino acids. Per germline, CDR1 SGHTA and CDR2 FQGNSA. The CDR3 DNA sequence: TGTGCCAGCAGCTTAGACAGGGTAGGGTCTGGAAACACCATATATTTT. Translated, it gives CASSLDRVGSGNTIYF.

V is TRBV3-1 (or the pseudogene TRBV3-2) and J is TRBJ2-3; D might be TRBD2 (6 bases). CDR3 length: 17 residues. Germline values: CDR1 LGHDT, CDR2 YNNKEL (reference sequence). Trimming pared 2 bases from V and 2 bases from J, leaving 17 bases between. CDR3: CASSQPGTHVSTDTQYF. CDR3 DNA sequence: TGTGCCAGCAGCCAACCCGGGACTCATGTTTCCACAGATACGCAGTATTTT.

V usage is TRBV4-3 and J usage is TRBJ2-1; D is ambiguous. The CDR3 contains 14 residues. Deletions cut 1 base from V and 15 bases from J, with 19 bases between. CDR1 is LGHNA and CDR2 is YSLEER in the germline V gene. In DNA, the CDR3 is TGCGCCAGCAGCCAAGTCGAACGGTCCCTCGATCTGTTCTTC. Amino acids: CASSQVERSLDLFF.

The V and J genes are TRBV3-1 (or the pseudogene TRBV3-2) and TRBJ2-2; 13 nucleotides agree with TRBD2. The V and J ends lost 4 bases and 7 bases, in that order; junction bases with no gene match: 6. The CDR3 length is 16 residues. Germline assignment: CDR1 LGHDT and CDR2 YNNKEL (reference sequence). The CDR3 nucleotides are TGTGCCAGCAGCCGTGGGACTAGCGGGATTGGCGGGGAGCTGTTTTTT. As protein: CASSRGTSGIGGELFF.

This rearrangement joins TRBV3-1 (or the pseudogene TRBV3-2) to TRBJ2-2, with 8 bases aligning to TRBD1. The CDR3 is 16 residues long. V lost 6 bases and J lost 2; bases outside the gene matches: 8. Looked up from germline, CDR1 is LGHDT and CDR2 is YNNKEL (reference sequence). The CDR3 DNA reads TGTGCCAGCAGGGTCCTGGGGACAGGCAACACCGGGGAGCTGTTTTTT. Translating gives CASRVLGTGNTGELFF.

The chain is built from TRBV4-2 and TRBJ2-1, with 10 bases matching TRBD2. Germline V gene data show CDR1 as LGHNA and CDR2 as YNFKEQ. The J segment lost 10 bases and the V segment lost 4 bases, leaving 16 bases of the junction unmatched. The CDR3 covers 17 residues. The CDR3 DNA reads as TGTGCCAGCAGCCGTAAGCTAAGGCTAGCGGGAGCAGAGGAGCAGTTCTTC. Amino acids: CASSRKLRLAGAEEQFF.

V usage is TRBV6-1 and J usage is TRBJ2-7; 7 positions agree with TRBD1. The CDR3 runs 16 residues. Losses at the gene ends were 1 base for V and 3 bases for J; bases not matched to a gene: 9. CDR1 MNHNS and CDR2 SASEGT come from the germline V gene. The CDR3 DNA reads TGTGCCAGCAGTGAAGATGCTTGGGACAGAAGCTACGAGCAGTACTTC. It encodes CASSEDAWDRSYEQYF.

The chain employs TRBV12-3 or TRBV12-4 and TRBJ2-3; D might be TRBD1 (6 bases). V was trimmed by 3 bases and J by 11 bases, leaving 12 bases between them. CDR3 size: 12 residues. CDR3 sequence reads: CASSFSQGVQYF. The CDR3 DNA follows: TGTGCCAGCAGTTTCTCACAGGGAGTGCAGTATTTT.

V and J are TRBV3-1 (or the pseudogene TRBV3-2) and TRBJ2-3; 7 positions agree with TRBD2. CDR3 size: 15 residues. Germline CDR1 LGHDT, CDR2 YNNKEL (reference sequence). V dropped 6 bases and J dropped 0; count of bases not matched to a gene: 6. The CDR3 DNA reads as TGTGCCAGCAGACGTAGAGCGGGGAGCACAGATACGCAGTATTTT. It codes for CASRRRAGSTDTQYF.

The CDR3 loop is CATSDSSKTSGKPNEQFF. The CDR3 coding sequence is TGTGCCACCAGTGATTCGTCAAAGACTAGCGGGAAGCCCAATGAGCAGTTCTTC. The J gene is TRBJ2-1, the V gene TRBV24-1; 11 bases match TRBD2. Trimming cost V 2 bases and J 6 bases; bases outside gene matches: 11. Per the germline V gene, CDR1 is KGHDR and CDR2 is SFDVKD. The CDR3 contains 18 residues.

The CDR3 region is CASSYSPNKGNTIYF. The DNA for the CDR3 is TGTGCCAGCAGTTACTCACCCAACAAGGGAAACACCATATATTTT. The genes are TRBV6-5 and TRBJ1-3; D not resolved. V lost 0 bases to trimming and J lost 4 bases, with 10 bases between them. The CDR3 runs to 15 residues. Germline values: CDR1 MNHEY, CDR2 SVGAGI.

Comments on this clone: This CDR3 is also generated by other DNA sequences in the sample. CDR3 sequence reads: CASSGGNQPQHF. Here the CDR3 DNA reads TGTGCCAGTTCAGGGGGCAATCAGCCCCAGCATTTT. The V and J genes are TRBV27 and TRBJ1-5, with D possibly TRBD1 on 6 matching bases. CDR1 and CDR2 from the germline V gene are MNHEY and SMNVEV (reference sequence). The CDR3 length is 12 residues. The V gene lost 9 bases and the J gene lost 2 bases, with 8 bases spanning the gap.

This CDR3 is CASSRGLAGSGEQYF. The CDR3 bases are TGCGCCAGCAGCAGGGGACTAGCGGGATCGGGGGAGCAGTACTTC. The chain links TRBV5-1 to TRBJ2-7; 13 bases line up with TRBD2. This CDR3 region has 15 residues. J gave up 7 bases and V 4 bases, and 8 bases lay outside the gene matches. CDR1 and CDR2 (germline): SGHRS, YFSETQ.

CDR3 nucleotide sequence: TGTGCCAGCAGCCCCGGACAAAACTTTCCCCATGAGCAGTTCTTC. Translated: CASSPGQNFPHEQFF. V usage is TRBV7-6 and J usage is TRBJ2-1; weak D call: TRBD1 (5 bases). V was clipped by 5 bases and J by 8 bases, with 19 bases between them. CDR3 length equals 15 residues. The germline gives CDR1 SGHVS, CDR2 FNYEAQ.

The chain employs TRBV2 and TRBJ2-7; D might be TRBD2 (5 bases). CDR1 and CDR2 from the germline V gene are SNHLY and FYNNEI. This CDR3 spans 13 amino acids. V was cut by 6 bases and J by 2 bases, with 11 bases left in between. This CDR3 is CASSRGSAYEQYF. As DNA, the CDR3 is TGTGCCAGCAGCAGAGGGAGCGCCTACGAGCAGTACTTC.

The genes are TRBV6-5 and TRBJ1-4, with TRBD1 matching over 8 bases. CDR3 size: 15 residues. V gave up 4 bases and J gave up 8 bases; unmatched junction bases: 9. Germline CDR1 MNHEY, CDR2 SVGAGI. The CDR3 DNA follows: TGTGCCAGCAGTTCCCAACAGGGGGGAACGGAAAAACTGTTTTTT. Encoded protein: CASSSQQGGTEKLFF.

CDR3 sequence: CASSFWPSGSGQGDTQYF. CDR3 nucleotide sequence: TGTGCCAGCAGCTTCTGGCCTAGCGGGAGTGGCCAAGGAGATACGCAGTATTTT. The chain is built from TRBV11-2 and TRBJ2-3; 10 bases are a match to TRBD2. CDR1 and CDR2 from the germline V gene are SGHAT and FQNNGV. This CDR3 contains 18 residues. V lost 3 bases to trimming and J lost 5 bases; unmatched junction nucleotides: 14. Complete variable domain (other parts from reference TRBV11-2 and TRBJ2-3): EAGVAQSPRYKIIEKRQSVAFWCNPISGHATLYWYQQILGQGPKLLIQFQNNGVVDDSQLPKDRFSAERLKGVDSTLKIQPAKLEDSAVYLCASSFWPSGSGQGDTQYFGPGTRLTVL.

This sequence joins TRBV7-2 and TRBJ2-3; D might be TRBD2 (5 bases). CDR3 length: 15 residues. V was clipped by 3 bases and J by 8 bases, with 18 bases between them. The germline CDR1 and CDR2 sequences are SGHTA and FQGNSA. The CDR3 DNA reads as TGTGCCAGCAGCTTCATGTCCTGGGAGAACCCTACGCAGTATTTT. It encodes CASSFMSWENPTQYF.

The genes are TRBV24-1 and TRBJ1-1, with 7 positions matching TRBD1. CDR3 length: 14 residues. In germline, CDR1 is KGHDR, CDR2 SFDVKD. V was clipped by 8 bases and J by 5 bases; unmatched bases: 10. CDR3 sequence reads: CATKGAQTGTEAFF. CDR3 coding DNA: TGTGCCACCAAAGGGGCCCAGACAGGGACTGAAGCTTTCTTT.

The chain uses TRBV10-1 and TRBJ2-7; TRBD2 aligns across 12 bases. CDR3 length: 15 residues. The ends lost 4 bases at V and 2 bases at J; junction bases unmatched: 3. Germline CDR1 is WNHNN and CDR2 is SYGVQD (reference sequence). Here the CDR3 reads CASSATSGRPYEQYF. CDR3 in DNA: TGCGCCAGCAGTGCGACTAGCGGGAGACCCTACGAGCAGTACTTC.

The chain couples TRBV19 to TRBJ2-1; 13 positions agree with TRBD2. There are 14 residues in the CDR3. CDR1 is LNHDA and CDR2 is SQIVND in the germline V gene (reference sequence). J lost 16 bases, V lost 6 bases, and 12 bases had no gene match. The CDR3 loop reads CASSYSGTSGDLFF. As DNA, the CDR3 is TGTGCCAGTAGCTATTCCGGGACTAGCGGGGATTTATTCTTC.

The V gene is TRBV2, the J gene TRBJ2-1; 12 nucleotides align to TRBD2. The CDR3 covers 15 residues. Germline V gene sequence: CDR1 SNHLY, CDR2 FYNNEI. J was trimmed by 7 bases and V by 4 bases; bases with no gene match: 5. The CDR3 sequence: CASSGGLAGRNEQFF. CDR3 DNA sequence: TGTGCCAGCAGTGGCGGACTAGCGGGACGTAATGAGCAGTTCTTC.

DNA for the CDR3: TGTGCCAGCAGACCCAAGCCCGGGACTAGCGCTTTTGGGGGGTACAATGAGCAGTTCTTC. Its translation: CASRPKPGTSAFGGYNEQFF. This chain connects TRBV27 to TRBJ2-1; 10 nucleotides agree with TRBD2. The CDR3 contains 20 residues. With V trimmed by 6 bases and J by 4 bases, 21 bases remained unmatched. The germline V gene has CDR1 MNHEY and CDR2 SMNVEV (reference sequence).

Details on this clone: The same CDR3 also results from other DNA sequences found in this sample. The chain joins TRBV30 to TRBJ1-3; no reliable D call. V dropped 5 bases and J dropped 0 bases, with 5 bases sitting between them. The germline V gene has CDR1 GTSNPN and CDR2 SVGIG (reference sequence). CDR3 length: 12 residues. Here the CDR3 reads CAWYSSGNTIYF. The CDR3 nucleotides are TGTGCCTGGTATAGCTCTGGAAACACCATATATTTT.

This clone was counted only a few times. J is TRBJ2-1 and V is TRBV14; TRBD2 agrees at 7 bases. The germline V gene encodes CDR1 SGHDN and CDR2 FVKESK. V gave up 0 bases and J gave up 8 bases; unmatched junction bases: 10. The CDR3 extends over 16 amino acids. The CDR3 region has the DNA TGTGCCAGCAGCCAAGAGTTACGCGGGAGCGCTCATGAGCAGTTCTTC. Amino acid sequence: CASSQELRGSAHEQFF.